The sequence of this T cell receptor beta chain was determined in a study of T-cell memory formation after mild COVID-19. This clonotype was seen a few times. What it recognizes is unknown. TCRdb analysed the 5' RACE reads with MiXCR anew, one entry per CDR3 protein. Altogether 350,000 to 450,000 distinct CDR3 sequences are present, roughly a quarter being singletons, with the ten largest covering 7.5% to 10%. Points from the study as a whole: Those CD4+ clones that contracted were mainly in CM and EM (CD8+ ones in EMRA). The SARS-CoV-2 specificity of second-wave clones reaching peak at day 37 remained unverified.

Source material: PBMCs or a T cell subset sorted from them (not recorded which). The receptor's source is an adult woman who had mild COVID-19 (a few samples of this study predate the infection). Cell type and time point are not known.

Here the CDR3 reads CASSLNVNTEAFF. The CDR3 DNA sequence: TGTGCCAGCAGCTTAAATGTGAACACTGAAGCTTTCTTT. The J gene is TRBJ1-1, the V gene TRBV7-9; D remains unclear. The V end lost 2 bases, the J end lost 0 bases, and 4 bases lay between the germline ends. CDR1 SEHNR and CDR2 FQNEAQ come from the germline V gene (reference sequence). The CDR3 loop spans 13 amino acids.